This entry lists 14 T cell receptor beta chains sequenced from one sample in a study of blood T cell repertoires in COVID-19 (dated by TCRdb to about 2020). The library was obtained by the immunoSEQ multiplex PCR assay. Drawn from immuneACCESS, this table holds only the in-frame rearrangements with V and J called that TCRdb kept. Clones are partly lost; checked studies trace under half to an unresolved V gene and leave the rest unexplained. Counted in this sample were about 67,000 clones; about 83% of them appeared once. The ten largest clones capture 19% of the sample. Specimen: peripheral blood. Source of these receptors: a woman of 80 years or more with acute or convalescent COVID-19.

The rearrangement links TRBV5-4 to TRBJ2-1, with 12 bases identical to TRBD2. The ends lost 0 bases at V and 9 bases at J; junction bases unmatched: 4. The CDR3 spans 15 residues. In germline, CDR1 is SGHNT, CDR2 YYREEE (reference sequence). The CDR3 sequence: CASSLGGTSGCEQFF. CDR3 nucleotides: TGTGCCAGCAGCTTGGGGGGGACTAGCGGGTGTGAGCAGTTCTTC.

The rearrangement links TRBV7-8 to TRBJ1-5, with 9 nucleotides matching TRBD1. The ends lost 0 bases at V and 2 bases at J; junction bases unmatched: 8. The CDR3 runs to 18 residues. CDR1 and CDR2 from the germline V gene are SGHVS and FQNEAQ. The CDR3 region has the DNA TGTGCCAGCAGCTTAGCCGGACAGGGGCGGGGAGGCAATCAGCCCCAGCATTTT. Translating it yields CASSLAGQGRGGNQPQHF.

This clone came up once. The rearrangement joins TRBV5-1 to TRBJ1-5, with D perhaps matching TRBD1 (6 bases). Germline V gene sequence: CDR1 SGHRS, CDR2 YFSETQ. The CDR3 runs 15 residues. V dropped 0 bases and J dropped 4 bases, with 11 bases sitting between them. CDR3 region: CASSLEGGFNQPQHF. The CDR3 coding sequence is TGCGCCAGCAGCTTGGAAGGGGGTTTTAATCAGCCCCAGCATTTT.

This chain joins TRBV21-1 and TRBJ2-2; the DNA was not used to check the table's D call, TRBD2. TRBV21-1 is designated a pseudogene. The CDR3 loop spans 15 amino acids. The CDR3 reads CASSKHYKWTGELFF. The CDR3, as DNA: TGTGCCAGCAGCAAACACTATAAGTGGACCGGGGAGCTGTTTTTT.

The CDR3 coding sequence is TGCGCCAGCAGCTTGAACGAGGGAGCCGCTTTCTTT. Translation gives CASSLNEGAAFF. The chain has TRBV5-1 and TRBJ1-1; no clear D. The germline CDR1 and CDR2 sequences are SGHRS and YFSETQ. The CDR3 extends over 12 amino acids. V gave up 1 base and J gave up 11 bases, with 12 bases separating them.

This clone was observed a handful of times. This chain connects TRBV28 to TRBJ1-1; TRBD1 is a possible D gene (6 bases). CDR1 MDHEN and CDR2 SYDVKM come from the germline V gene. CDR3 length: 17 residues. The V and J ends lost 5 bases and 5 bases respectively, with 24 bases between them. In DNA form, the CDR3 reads TGTGCCAGCAGTCCCTGGGGGGGCCGGAGGGACGGGACTGAAGCTTTCTTT. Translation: CASSPWGGRRDGTEAFF.

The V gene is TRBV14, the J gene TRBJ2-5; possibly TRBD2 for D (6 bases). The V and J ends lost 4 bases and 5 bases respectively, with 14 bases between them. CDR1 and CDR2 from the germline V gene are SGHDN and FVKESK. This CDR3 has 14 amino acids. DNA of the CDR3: TGTGCCAGCAGCCGGTCGGGGGTATGGGAGACCCAGTACTTC. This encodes CASSRSGVWETQYF.

CDR3 sequence: CASSGGALNEQFF. Here the CDR3 DNA reads TGTGCCAGCTCCGGGGGGGCCCTCAATGAGCAGTTCTTC. This rearrangement joins TRBV6-5 to TRBJ2-1; TRBD2 aligns across 8 bases. This CDR3 contains 13 residues. Looked up from germline, CDR1 is MNHEY and CDR2 is SVGAGI. V was pared by 8 bases and J by 6 bases, with 6 bases of the junction left unmatched.

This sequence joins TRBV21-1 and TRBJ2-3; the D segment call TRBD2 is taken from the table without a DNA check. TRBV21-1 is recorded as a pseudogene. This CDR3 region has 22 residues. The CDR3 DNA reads TGTGCCAGCAGCAACCTACGGAGAGGGACTAGCGGGGGGAAATACAGAGGAGGTACGCAGTATTTT. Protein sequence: CASSNLRRGTSGGKYRGGTQYF.

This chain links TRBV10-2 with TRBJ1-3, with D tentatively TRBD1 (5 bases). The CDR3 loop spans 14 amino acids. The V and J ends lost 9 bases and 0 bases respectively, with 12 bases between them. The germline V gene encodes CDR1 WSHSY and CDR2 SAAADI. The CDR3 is CASFAGGSGNTIYF. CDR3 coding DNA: TGCGCCAGTTTTGCCGGGGGCTCTGGAAACACCATATATTTT.

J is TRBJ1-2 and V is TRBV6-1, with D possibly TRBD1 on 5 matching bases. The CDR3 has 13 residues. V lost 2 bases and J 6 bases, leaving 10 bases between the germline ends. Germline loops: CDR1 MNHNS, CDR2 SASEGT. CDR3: CASSESRAHGYTF. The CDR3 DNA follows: TGTGCCAGCAGTGAATCCAGGGCGCATGGCTACACCTTC.

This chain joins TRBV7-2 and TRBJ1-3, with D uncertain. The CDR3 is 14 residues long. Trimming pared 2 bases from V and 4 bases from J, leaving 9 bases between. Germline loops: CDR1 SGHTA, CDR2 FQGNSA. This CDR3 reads CASSLLGAGNTIYF. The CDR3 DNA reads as TGTGCCAGCAGCTTATTGGGCGCCGGAAACACCATATATTTT.

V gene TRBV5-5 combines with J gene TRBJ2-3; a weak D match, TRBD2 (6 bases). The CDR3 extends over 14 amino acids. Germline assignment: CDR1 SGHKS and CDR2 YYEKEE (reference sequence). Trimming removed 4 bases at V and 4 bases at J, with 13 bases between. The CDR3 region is CASSRGLRADTQYF. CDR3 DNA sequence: TGTGCCAGCAGCCGGGGACTGAGGGCAGATACGCAGTATTTT. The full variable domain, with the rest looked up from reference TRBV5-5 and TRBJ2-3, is DAGVTQSPTHLIKTRGQQVTLRCSPISGHKSVSWYQQVLGQGPQFIFQYYEKEERGRGNFPDRFSARQFPNYSSELNVNALLLGDSALYLCASSRGLRADTQYFGPGTRLTVL.

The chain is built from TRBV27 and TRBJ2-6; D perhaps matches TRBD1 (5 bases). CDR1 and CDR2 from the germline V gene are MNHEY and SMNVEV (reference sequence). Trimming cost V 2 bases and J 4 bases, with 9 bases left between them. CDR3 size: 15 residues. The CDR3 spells CASSLKQVGANVLTF. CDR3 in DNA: TGTGCCAGCAGTTTAAAACAGGTGGGGGCCAACGTCCTGACTTTC.